This TCR beta chain was sequenced in a study of naive CD8 T cells in extremely preterm neonates. The V segment lost 0 bases and the J segment 0 bases; nucleotides outside the gene matches: 16. The CDR3 has 21 residues. Germline V gives CDR1 LGHNA, CDR2 YSLEER. Here immunoSEQ multiplex PCR was the method, and the copy in TCRdb shows in-frame clones only, minus some. The sample contains about 7,900 clones, approximately 97% of which appear only once. The chain links TRBV4-3 to TRBJ2-1; 8 bases fit TRBD1. Sample: naive CD8+ T cells from blood. This TCR was recovered from a human donor in good health. CDR3 DNA: TGCGCCAGCAGCCAAGATTCGAAAGGACAGGGAATTCCAAGCTCCTACAATGAGCAGTTCTTC. It encodes CASSQDSKGQGIPSSYNEQFF.